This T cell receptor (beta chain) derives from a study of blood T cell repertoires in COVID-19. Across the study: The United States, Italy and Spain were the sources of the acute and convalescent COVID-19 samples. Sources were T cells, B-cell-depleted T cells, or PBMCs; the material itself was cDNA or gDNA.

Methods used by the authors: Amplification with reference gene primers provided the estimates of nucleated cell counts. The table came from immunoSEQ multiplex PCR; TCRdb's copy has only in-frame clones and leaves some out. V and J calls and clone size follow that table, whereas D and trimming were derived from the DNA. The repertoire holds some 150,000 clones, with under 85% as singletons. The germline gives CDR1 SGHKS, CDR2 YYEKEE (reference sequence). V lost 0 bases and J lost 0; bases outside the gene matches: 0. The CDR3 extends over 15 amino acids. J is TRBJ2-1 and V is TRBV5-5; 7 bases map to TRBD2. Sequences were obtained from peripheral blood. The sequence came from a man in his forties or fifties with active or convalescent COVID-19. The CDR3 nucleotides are TGTGCCAGCAGCTTGGCTAGCGGCTCCTACAATGAGCAGTTCTTC. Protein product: CASSLASGSYNEQFF. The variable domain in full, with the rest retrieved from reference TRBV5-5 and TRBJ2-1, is DAGVTQSPTHLIKTRGQQVTLRCSPISGHKSVSWYQQVLGQGPQFIFQYYEKEERGRGNFPDRFSARQFPNYSSELNVNALLLGDSALYLCASSLASGSYNEQFFGPGTRLTVL.